A selection of T cell receptor beta chains follows, all from one sample in a study of cytomegalovirus exposure and HLA in healthy donors. Sequencing used immunoSEQ multiplex PCR; TCRdb keeps in-frame clones, though not all of them. The sample contains about 260,000 clones, about 90% of which appear only once. The sequenced sample was PBMCs. The receptors stem from a woman younger than 45 in good health and CMV-seronegative. The CDR3 runs from the conserved cysteine through the conserved F or W. D genes are given only for firm matches. Expanded clones are given a class, and other clones once, few, many or no size at all.

D gene	V gene	clone size	J gene	CDR3 protein	CDR3 DNA
TRBD2	TRBV9	-	TRBJ2-1	CASSLRGTSGVYNEQFF	TGTGCCAGCAGCCTCCGAGGGACTAGCGGGGTCTACAATGAGCAGTTCTTC
-	TRBV18	-	TRBJ2-7	CASSPVTKSSYEQYF	TGTGCCAGCTCACCGGTGACCAAAAGCTCCTACGAGCAGTACTTC
-	TRBV29-1	-	TRBJ2-3	CSVQLADTQYF	TGCAGCGTTCAGCTAGCAGATACGCAGTATTTT
-	TRBV7-9	-	TRBJ2-3	CASSPSRQLTDTQYF	TGTGCCAGCAGCCCGTCCCGACAGCTTACAGATACGCAGTATTTT
TRBD1	TRBV4-3	-	TRBJ2-2	CASSQEGTGGITGELFF	TGCGCCAGCAGCCAAGAAGGGACAGGGGGAATCACCGGGGAGCTGTTTTTT
-	TRBV5-1	-	TRBJ2-5	CASSPLPGRTEETQYF	TGCGCCAGCAGCCCCCTACCGGGACGTACGGAAGAGACCCAGTACTTC
TRBD2	TRBV27	-	TRBJ2-1	CASSSTGLGYNEQFF	TGTGCCAGCAGTTCAACGGGACTAGGCTACAATGAGCAGTTCTTC
TRBD2	TRBV19	-	TRBJ2-3	CASSFIGLAKEDTQYF	TGTGCCAGTAGTTTCATCGGACTAGCGAAGGAAGATACGCAGTATTTT
-	TRBV10-3	-	TRBJ2-5	CAIGRLETQYF	TGTGCCATCGGCAGATTGGAGACCCAGTACTTC
-	TRBV6-5	-	TRBJ1-1	CASSYGGVSTEAFF	TGTGCCAGCAGTTATGGGGGTGTGAGCACTGAAGCTTTCTTT
TRBD2	TRBV10-3	-	TRBJ2-5	CAAGGRPGETQYF	TGTGCCGCCGGCGGGAGGCCAGGGGAGACCCAGTACTTC
TRBD1	TRBV7-2	-	TRBJ2-3	CASSPTGSTDTQYF	TGTGCCAGCAGCCCGACAGGGAGCACAGATACGCAGTATTTT
-	TRBV28	-	TRBJ1-1	CASSLRFGGYEAFF	TGTGCCAGCAGTTTGCGGTTCGGGGGCTATGAAGCTTTCTTT
-	TRBV9	-	TRBJ2-2	CASSAPNTGELFF	TGTGCCAGCAGCGCCCCGAACACCGGGGAGCTGTTTTTT
TRBD1	TRBV27	once	TRBJ2-1	CASSLSTGKNNEQFF	TGTGCCAGCAGTTTATCGACAGGGAAGAACAATGAGCAGTTCTTC
TRBD2	TRBV7-2	-	TRBJ2-3	CASSRTRGTDTQYF	TGTGCCAGCAGCAGGACTAGAGGCACAGATACGCAGTATTTT
TRBD1	TRBV29-1	-	TRBJ2-7	CSVEDRGSEQYF	TGCAGCGTTGAGGACAGGGGTAGCGAGCAGTACTTC
TRBD2	TRBV29-1	once	TRBJ2-3	CSVSSLLREGPDTQYF	TGCAGCGTTTCAAGTTTGTTACGGGAGGGCCCAGATACGCAGTATTTT
-	TRBV27	-	TRBJ1-5	CASTPSLSNQPQHF	TGTGCCAGCACCCCAAGCCTTAGCAATCAGCCCCAGCATTTT
TRBD2	TRBV7-2	-	TRBJ2-7	CASTRGRASPYEQYF	TGTGCCAGCACCCGCGGGAGGGCGTCACCCTACGAGCAGTACTTC
TRBD2	TRBV27	-	TRBJ2-5	CASSLSAGGSAETQYF	TGTGCCAGCAGTTTATCTGCTGGCGGGAGCGCGGAGACCCAGTACTTC
-	TRBV27	-	TRBJ2-3	CASSTLPAGARGTDTQYF	TGTGCCAGCAGTACACTACCCGCGGGGGCGAGGGGCACAGATACGCAGTATTTT
TRBD2	TRBV6-5	once	TRBJ2-1	CASSYVAGGPPSEQFF	TGTGCCAGCAGTTACGTAGCGGGAGGGCCTCCTAGTGAGCAGTTCTTC
-	TRBV19	-	TRBJ2-6	CASSIEWRGRLGANVLTF	TGTGCCAGTAGTATAGAATGGAGGGGGCGCTTGGGGGCCAACGTCCTGACTTTC
-	TRBV1	-	TRBJ2-5	CTSSLIEYF	TGCACCAGCAGCCTCATAGAGTACTTC
-	TRBV9	once	TRBJ2-1	CASSDPSGLNEQFF	TGTGCCAGCAGCGACCCCAGCGGCCTCAATGAGCAGTTCTTC
TRBD2	TRBV5-6	-	TRBJ2-1	CASSLGLAGYEQFF	TGTGCCAGCAGCTTAGGGCTAGCGGGATATGAGCAGTTCTTC
TRBD1	TRBV28	-	TRBJ1-1	CASSLREGASEAFF	TGTGCCAGCAGTCTCAGGGAGGGGGCGTCTGAAGCTTTCTTT
TRBD2	TRBV4-2	few	TRBJ2-5	CASSPTSGRDQETQYF	TGTGCCAGCAGCCCGACTAGCGGGAGGGATCAAGAGACCCAGTACTTC
-	TRBV27	-	TRBJ2-1	CASSFRRVGLGNEQFF	TGTGCCAGCAGTTTTAGACGGGTGGGGCTCGGCAATGAGCAGTTCTTC
TRBD2	TRBV19	-	TRBJ2-3	CASSKFWREEGTDTQYF	TGTGCCAGTAGTAAGTTTTGGCGGGAGGAGGGCACAGATACGCAGTATTTT
-	TRBV5-6	-	TRBJ2-7	CASSLAVGEQYF	TGTGCCAGCAGCCTCGCGGTGGGCGAGCAGTACTTC
TRBD2	TRBV23-1	-	TRBJ2-1	CASSPTSGRSSYNEQFF	TGCGCCAGCAGTCCCACTAGCGGGAGGAGCTCCTACAATGAGCAGTTCTTC
-	TRBV5-1	-	TRBJ2-1	CASSLEGLDEQFF	TGCGCCAGCAGCTTAGAAGGGTTGGATGAGCAGTTCTTC
TRBD1	TRBV27	-	TRBJ2-7	CASSLSGQATYEQYF	TGTGCCAGCAGTTTATCGGGACAGGCAACCTACGAGCAGTACTTC
-	TRBV19	-	TRBJ2-5	CASSIIGIETQYF	TGTGCCAGTAGTATTATAGGGATAGAGACCCAGTACTTC
-	TRBV5-6	-	TRBJ2-4	CASSTALRNLAKNIQYF	TGTGCCAGCAGCACGGCTCTGCGGAACCTAGCCAAAAACATTCAGTACTTC
-	TRBV7-2	-	TRBJ2-2	CASTFGTNTGELFF	TGTGCCAGCACCTTCGGAACGAACACCGGGGAGCTGTTTTTT
-	TRBV2	-	TRBJ2-2	CASSYRASGELFF	TGTGCCAGCAGTTACAGGGCTTCCGGGGAGCTGTTTTTT
-	TRBV6-5	-	TRBJ1-5	CASGQTSNQPQHF	TGTGCCAGCGGGCAGACTAGCAATCAGCCCCAGCATTTT
-	TRBV20-1	once	TRBJ1-3	CSASLGNTIYF	TGCAGTGCTAGTTTAGGGAACACCATATATTTT
TRBD2	TRBV11-2	-	TRBJ2-1	CASRHGGAVAANEQFF	TGTGCCAGCCGACACGGGGGGGCGGTAGCAGCGAATGAGCAGTTCTTC
TRBD1	TRBV4-1	-	TRBJ1-1	CASSHLKTGVDTEAFF	TGCGCCAGCAGCCACCTAAAGACAGGGGTCGACACTGAAGCTTTCTTT
TRBD1	TRBV7-9	-	TRBJ2-2	CASSLGGDRARTGELFF	TGTGCCAGCAGCTTAGGCGGTGACAGGGCTCGGACCGGGGAGCTGTTTTTT
TRBD2	TRBV14	-	TRBJ2-7	CASSPFSGRAYEQYF	TGTGCCAGCAGCCCCTTTAGCGGGAGAGCCTACGAGCAGTACTTC
TRBD2	TRBV7-6	-	TRBJ2-7	CASSWTSGSGEQYF	TGTGCCAGCAGTTGGACTAGCGGGAGTGGCGAGCAGTACTTC
TRBD2	TRBV10-2	once	TRBJ2-7	CASSGTRNYEQYF	TGCGCCAGCAGTGGGACTAGAAACTACGAGCAGTACTTC
-	TRBV10-2	few	TRBJ2-1	CASSELLANNEQFF	TGCGCCAGCAGTGAGCTACTAGCAAACAATGAGCAGTTCTTC
-	TRBV9	-	TRBJ2-3	CASTRRGLDTDTQYF	TGTGCCAGCACCCGTAGAGGTTTGGACACAGATACGCAGTATTTT
TRBD2	TRBV25-1	few	TRBJ2-6	CASTPNGGEGANVLTF	TGTGCCAGCACCCCCAACGGGGGGGAAGGGGCCAACGTCCTGACTTTC
-	TRBV6-5	-	TRBJ1-3	CASSSYSSGNTIYF	TGTGCCAGCAGTTCCTACAGCTCTGGAAACACCATATATTTT
TRBD2	TRBV5-6	-	TRBJ2-1	CASSPLAGGHNEQFF	TGTGCCAGCAGCCCGCTAGCGGGAGGGCACAATGAGCAGTTCTTC